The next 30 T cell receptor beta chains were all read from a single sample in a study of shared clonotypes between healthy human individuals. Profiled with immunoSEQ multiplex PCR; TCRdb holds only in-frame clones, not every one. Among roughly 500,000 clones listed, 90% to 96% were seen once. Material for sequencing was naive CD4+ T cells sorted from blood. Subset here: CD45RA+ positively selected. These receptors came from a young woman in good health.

CDR3 residues: CASGDSGANVLTF. The CDR3 DNA reads TGTGCCAGCGGAGACTCTGGGGCCAACGTCCTGACTTTC. This chain uses TRBV11-3 with TRBJ2-6; D uncertain. This CDR3 is 13 amino acids long. The germline V gene encodes CDR1 SGHNT and CDR2 YENEEA. V shed 8 bases and J shed 0 bases, with 5 bases lying between them.

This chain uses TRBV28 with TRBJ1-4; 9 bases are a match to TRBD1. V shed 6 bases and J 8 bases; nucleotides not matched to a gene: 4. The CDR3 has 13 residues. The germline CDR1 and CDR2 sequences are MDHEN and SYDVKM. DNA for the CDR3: TGTGCCAGCAGCGGGGACAGGGTGGAAAAACTGTTTTTT. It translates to CASSGDRVEKLFF.

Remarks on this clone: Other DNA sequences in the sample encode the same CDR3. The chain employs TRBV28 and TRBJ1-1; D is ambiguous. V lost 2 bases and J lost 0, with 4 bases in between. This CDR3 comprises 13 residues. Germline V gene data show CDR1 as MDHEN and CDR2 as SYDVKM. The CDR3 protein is CASSLAVNTEAFF. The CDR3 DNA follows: TGTGCCAGCAGTTTAGCGGTGAACACTGAAGCTTTCTTT.

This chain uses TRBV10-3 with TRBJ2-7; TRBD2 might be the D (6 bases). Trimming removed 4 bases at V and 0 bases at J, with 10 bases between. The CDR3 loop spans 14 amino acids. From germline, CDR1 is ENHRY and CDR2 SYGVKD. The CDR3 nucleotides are TGTGCCATCAGTGGGGTTAGCGGCTCCTACGAGCAGTACTTC. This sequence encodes CAISGVSGSYEQYF.

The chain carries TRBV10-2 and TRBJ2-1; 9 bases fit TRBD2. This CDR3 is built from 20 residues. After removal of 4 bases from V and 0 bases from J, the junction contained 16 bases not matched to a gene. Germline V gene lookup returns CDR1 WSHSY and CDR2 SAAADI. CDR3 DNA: TGCGCCAGCAGTGTGAGTAGTGGGACTAGCACTACGAGCTCCTACAATGAGCAGTTCTTC. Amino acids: CASSVSSGTSTTSSYNEQFF.

CDR3 in amino acids: CASSARGGSPLHF. Written as DNA, the CDR3 is TGCGCCAGCAGTGCCAGGGGAGGGTCACCCCTCCACTTT. This sequence joins TRBV10-1 and TRBJ1-6, with TRBD1 as a possible D gene (6 bases). Deletions cut 4 bases from V and 10 bases from J, with 11 bases between. The CDR3 has 13 residues. CDR1 and CDR2 (germline): WNHNN, SYGVQD (reference sequence).

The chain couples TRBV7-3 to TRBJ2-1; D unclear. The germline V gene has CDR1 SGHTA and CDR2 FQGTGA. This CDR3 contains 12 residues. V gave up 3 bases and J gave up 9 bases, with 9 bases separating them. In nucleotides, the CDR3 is TGTGCCAGCAGCTTCCCTCCAGGTGAGCAGTTCTTC. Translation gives CASSFPPGEQFF.

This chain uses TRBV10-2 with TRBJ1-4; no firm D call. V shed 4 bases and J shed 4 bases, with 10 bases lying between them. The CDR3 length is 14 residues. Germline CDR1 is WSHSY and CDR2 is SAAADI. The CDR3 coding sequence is TGCGCCAGCAGTGTAACTGAGAATAATGAAAAACTGTTTTTT. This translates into CASSVTENNEKLFF.

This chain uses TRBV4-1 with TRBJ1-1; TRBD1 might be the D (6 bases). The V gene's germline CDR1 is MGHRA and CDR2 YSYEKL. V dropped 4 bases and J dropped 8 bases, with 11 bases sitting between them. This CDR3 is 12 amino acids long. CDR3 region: CASSRMRGEAFF. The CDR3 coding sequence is TGCGCCAGCAGCCGGATGAGGGGGGAAGCTTTCTTT.

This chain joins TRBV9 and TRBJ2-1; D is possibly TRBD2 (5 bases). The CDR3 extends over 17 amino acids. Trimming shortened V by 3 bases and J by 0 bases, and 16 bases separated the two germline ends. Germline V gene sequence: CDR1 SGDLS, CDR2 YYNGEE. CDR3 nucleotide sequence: TGTGCCAGCAGCGCCCCCGGAGGCGCTAGCTCCTACAATGAGCAGTTCTTC. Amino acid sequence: CASSAPGGASSYNEQFF.

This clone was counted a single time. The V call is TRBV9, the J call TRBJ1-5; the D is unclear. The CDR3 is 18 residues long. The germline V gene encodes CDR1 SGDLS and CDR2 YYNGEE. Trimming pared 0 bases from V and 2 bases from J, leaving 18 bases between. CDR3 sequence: CASSVVPTVLWGNQPQHF. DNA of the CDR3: TGTGCCAGCAGCGTAGTTCCGACGGTGTTATGGGGCAATCAGCCCCAGCATTTT.

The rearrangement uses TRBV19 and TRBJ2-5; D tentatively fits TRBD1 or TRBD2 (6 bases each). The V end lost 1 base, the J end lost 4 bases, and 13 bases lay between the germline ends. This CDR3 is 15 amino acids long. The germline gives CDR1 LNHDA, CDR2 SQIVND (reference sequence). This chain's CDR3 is CASSIVEGGGETQYF. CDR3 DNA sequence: TGTGCCAGTAGTATAGTTGAAGGGGGAGGAGAGACCCAGTACTTC.

The CDR3 reads CASSSRTGSNQPQHF. The CDR3 coding sequence is TGTGCCAGCAGCTCTAGGACAGGGAGCAATCAGCCCCAGCATTTT. The rearrangement links TRBV5-6 to TRBJ1-5; the match to TRBD1 covers 8 bases. This CDR3 spans 15 amino acids. With V trimmed by 3 bases and J by 1 base, 3 bases remained unmatched. Germline lookup yields CDR1 SGHDT and CDR2 YYEEEE. Filled out from reference TRBV5-6 and TRBJ1-5, the complete variable domain reads DAGVTQSPTHLIKTRGQQVTLRCSPKSGHDTVSWYQQALGQGPQFIFQYYEEEERQRGNFPDRFSGHQFPNYSSELNVNALLLGDSALYLCASSSRTGSNQPQHFGDGTRLSIL.

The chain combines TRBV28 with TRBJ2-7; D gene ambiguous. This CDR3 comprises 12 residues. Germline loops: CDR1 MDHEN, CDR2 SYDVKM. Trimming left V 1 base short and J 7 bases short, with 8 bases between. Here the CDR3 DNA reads TGTGCCAGCAGTTTATTCCCTCGGGAGCAGTACTTC. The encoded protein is CASSLFPREQYF.

The CDR3 DNA follows: TGTGCCAGCAGTTCCCCAGGGTTAAGCTCCTATAATTCACCCCTCCACTTT. This codes for CASSSPGLSSYNSPLHF. V gene TRBV28 combines with J gene TRBJ1-6, with D tentatively TRBD1 (5 bases). V was pared by 4 bases and J by 0 bases, with 13 bases between. The CDR3 has 17 residues. Germline V gene lookup returns CDR1 MDHEN and CDR2 SYDVKM.

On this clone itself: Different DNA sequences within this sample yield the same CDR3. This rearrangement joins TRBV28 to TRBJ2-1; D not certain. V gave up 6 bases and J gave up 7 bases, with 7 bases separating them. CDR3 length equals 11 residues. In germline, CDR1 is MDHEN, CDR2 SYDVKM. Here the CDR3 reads CASSPRNEQFF. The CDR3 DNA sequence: TGTGCCAGCAGCCCTCGTAATGAGCAGTTCTTC. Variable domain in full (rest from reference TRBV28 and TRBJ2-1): DVKVTQSSRYLVKRTGEKVFLECVQDMDHENMFWYRQDPGLGLRLIYFSYDVKMKEKGDIPEGYSVSREKKERFSLILESASTNQTSMYLCASSPRNEQFFGPGTRLTVL.

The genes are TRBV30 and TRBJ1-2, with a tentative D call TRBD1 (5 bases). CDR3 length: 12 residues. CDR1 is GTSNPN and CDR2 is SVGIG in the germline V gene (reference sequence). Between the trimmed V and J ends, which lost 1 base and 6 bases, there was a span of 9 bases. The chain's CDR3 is CAWSADINGYTF. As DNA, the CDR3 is TGTGCCTGGAGTGCGGACATTAATGGCTACACCTTC.

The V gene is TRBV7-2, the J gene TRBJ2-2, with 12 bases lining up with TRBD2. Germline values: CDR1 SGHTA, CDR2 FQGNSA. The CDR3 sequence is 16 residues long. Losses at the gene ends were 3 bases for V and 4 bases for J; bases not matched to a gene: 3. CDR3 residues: CASSFLLAGGTGELFF. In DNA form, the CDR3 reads TGTGCCAGCAGCTTTCTACTAGCGGGAGGCACCGGGGAGCTGTTTTTT.

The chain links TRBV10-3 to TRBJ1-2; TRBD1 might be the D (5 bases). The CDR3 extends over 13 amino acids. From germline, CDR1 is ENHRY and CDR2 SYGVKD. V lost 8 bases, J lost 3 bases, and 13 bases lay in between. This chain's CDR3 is CAIFREGYYGYTF. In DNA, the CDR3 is TGTGCCATCTTCAGGGAAGGATACTATGGCTACACCTTC.

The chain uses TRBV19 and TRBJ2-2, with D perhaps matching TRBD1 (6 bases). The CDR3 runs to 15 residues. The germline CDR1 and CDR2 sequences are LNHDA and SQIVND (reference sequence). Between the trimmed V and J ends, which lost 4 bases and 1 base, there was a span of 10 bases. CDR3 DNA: TGTGCCAGTAGTAAACCGACAGGGAACACCGGGGAGCTGTTTTTT. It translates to CASSKPTGNTGELFF.

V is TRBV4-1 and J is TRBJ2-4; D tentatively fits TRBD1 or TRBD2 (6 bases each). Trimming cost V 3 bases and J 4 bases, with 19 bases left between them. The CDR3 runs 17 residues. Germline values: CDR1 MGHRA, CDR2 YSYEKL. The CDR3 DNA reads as TGCGCCAGCAGCCAGGCCGGGGGCCTGACGGGGAAAAACATTCAGTACTTC. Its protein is CASSQAGGLTGKNIQYF.

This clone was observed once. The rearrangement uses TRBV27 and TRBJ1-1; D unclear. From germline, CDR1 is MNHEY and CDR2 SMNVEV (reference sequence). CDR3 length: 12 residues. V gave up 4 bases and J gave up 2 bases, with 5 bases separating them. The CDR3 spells CASSSINTEAFF. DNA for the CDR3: TGTGCCAGCAGTTCCATTAACACTGAAGCTTTCTTT.

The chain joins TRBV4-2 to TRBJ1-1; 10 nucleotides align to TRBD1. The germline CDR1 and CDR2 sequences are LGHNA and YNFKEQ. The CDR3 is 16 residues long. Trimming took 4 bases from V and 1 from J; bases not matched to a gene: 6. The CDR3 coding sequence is TGTGCCAGCAGCCTACAGACAGGGGGCACGAACACTGAAGCTTTCTTT. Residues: CASSLQTGGTNTEAFF.

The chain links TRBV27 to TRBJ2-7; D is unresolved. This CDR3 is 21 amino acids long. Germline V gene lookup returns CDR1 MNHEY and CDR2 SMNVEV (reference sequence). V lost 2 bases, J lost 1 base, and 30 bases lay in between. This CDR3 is CASSLPDQDGWVRNGSYEQYF. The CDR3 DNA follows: TGTGCCAGCAGTTTACCGGACCAAGACGGTTGGGTTCGAAACGGGTCCTACGAGCAGTACTTC.

CDR3 region: CAISERSGRAYNEQFF. For the CDR3, the DNA is TGTGCCATCAGTGAGCGGAGCGGGAGGGCCTACAATGAGCAGTTCTTC. The rearrangement uses TRBV10-3 and TRBJ2-1, with 10 bases that match TRBD2. The CDR3 has 16 amino acids. V was pared by 2 bases and J by 2 bases, with 3 bases of the junction left unmatched. The germline V gene encodes CDR1 ENHRY and CDR2 SYGVKD.

The CDR3 nucleotides read TGTGCCAGTAACCGACAGGGAAAGGTTTTAGGTCCGTACTTC. This translates into CASNRQGKVLGPYF. This chain connects TRBV6-1 to TRBJ2-7; the match to TRBD1 covers 7 bases. V dropped 9 bases and J dropped 12; count of bases not matched to a gene: 20. The CDR3 spans 14 residues. CDR1 and CDR2 from the germline V gene are MNHNS and SASEGT.

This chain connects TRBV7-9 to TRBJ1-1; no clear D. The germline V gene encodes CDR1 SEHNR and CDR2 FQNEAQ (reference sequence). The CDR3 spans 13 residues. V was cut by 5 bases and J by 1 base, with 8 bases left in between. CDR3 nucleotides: TGTGCCAGCAGCACCGGACCGAACACTGAAGCTTTCTTT. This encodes CASSTGPNTEAFF.

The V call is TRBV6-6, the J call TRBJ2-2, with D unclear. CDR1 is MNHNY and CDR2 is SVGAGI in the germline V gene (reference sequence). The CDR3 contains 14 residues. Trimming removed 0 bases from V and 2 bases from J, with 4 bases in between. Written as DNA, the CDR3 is TGTGCCAGCAGTTACTCGGATAACACCGGGGAGCTGTTTTTT. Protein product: CASSYSDNTGELFF.

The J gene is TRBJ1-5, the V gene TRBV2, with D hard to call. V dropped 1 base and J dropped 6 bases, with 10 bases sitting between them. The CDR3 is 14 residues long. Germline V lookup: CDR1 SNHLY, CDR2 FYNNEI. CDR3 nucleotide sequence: TGTGCCAGCAGTGAAGGGACGGGAATTCAGCCCCAGCATTTT. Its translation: CASSEGTGIQPQHF.

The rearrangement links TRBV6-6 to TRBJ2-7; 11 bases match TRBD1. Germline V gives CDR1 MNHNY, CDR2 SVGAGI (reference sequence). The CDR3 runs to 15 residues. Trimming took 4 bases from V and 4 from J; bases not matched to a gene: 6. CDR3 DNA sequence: TGTGCCAGCAGTTGGACAGGGGGCCTAAGTTACGAGCAGTACTTC. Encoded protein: CASSWTGGLSYEQYF.